This T cell receptor beta chain came from a study of control samples from healthy donors and cancer patients. The V gene's germline CDR1 is MNHEY and CDR2 SVGEGT. CDR3 length equals 16 residues. V lost 2 bases and J 3 bases, leaving 14 bases between the germline ends. The assay was immunoSEQ multiplex PCR, and TCRdb's table has in-frame clones only and misses some. This table has about 170,000 clones, over 85% appearing once. The source material was blood. The source is an older woman in good health. The V call is TRBV6-2 or TRBV6-3, the J call TRBJ1-5; D is perhaps TRBD1 (6 bases). In nucleotides, the CDR3 is TGTGCCAGCAGTTACGGTGCAGGGGCCTACAATCAGCCCCAGCATTTT. Translating gives CASSYGAGAYNQPQHF.